Given below is one TCR beta chain in context. The record originates from a study of identical twins. TCRdb ran MiXCR on the 5' RACE reads and lists one entry per CDR3 protein. The sample yields some 1,700,000 distinct CDR3 sequences, about 30% seen once. The CDR3 sequence is 16 residues long. Germline V lookup: CDR1 DFQATT, CDR2 SNEGSKA (reference sequence). Sequencing was done on a sample of cord blood. This clonotype was sampled from a newborn girl in good health. The gene calls are TRBV20-1 and TRBJ2-1, with 11 bases lining up with TRBD2. The J call may be mistaken, given a closer DNA end match to TRBJ2-7. CDR3 coding DNA: TGCAGTGTAATTAGCGGGGGGGTCAGCTTCTACAATGAGCAGTACTTC. It translates to CSVISGGVSFYNEQYF.